This T cell receptor (beta chain) stems from a study of regulatory T cells in long-lasting Graves disease. There are many counts of this clonotype. Through Arm-PCR of CDR3 regions and iRepertoire HTBI primers, TCR beta libraries were built. Original methodology: Samples revealed approximately 60 TRBV and fewer than 15 TRBJ segments. TCRdb reprocessed the multiplex PCR reads via MiXCR and lists one record per CDR3 protein. The V and J calls follow TCRdb's processing rather than the paper's. This sample has around 480,000 distinct CDR3 sequences, with about 15% found just once. With 6 bases clipped from V and 5 bases from J, the junction kept 2 bases outside the gene matches. Germline CDR1 SNHLY, CDR2 FYNNEI. The CDR3 has 12 residues. Time point of the sample: newly diagnosed GD, antithyroid drugs for less than 3 months. TCR sequences were obtained from RNA taken from PBMCs. The sample also formed part of further work on T cells in Graves' hyperthyroidism and ophthalmopathy. This second study says: By a 13 V-J model, ophthalmopathy was set apart from stable hyperthyroidism.

The sequencing used peripheral blood mononuclear cells (PBMCs), collected at new diagnosis, from a patient treated with antithyroid drugs. The receptor was isolated from a woman aged 35-65 years with Graves disease. The rearrangement uses TRBV2 and TRBJ2-5; TRBD2 matches at 8 bases. The CDR3 is CASRERGETQYF. The CDR3 DNA reads as TGTGCCAGCAGGGAGCGGGGGGAGACCCAGTACTTC. Together with reference TRBV2 and TRBJ2-5, the CDR3 gives the full variable domain: EPEVTQTPSHQVTQMGQEVILRCVPISNHLYFYWYRQILGQKVEFLVSFYNNEISEKSEIFDDQFSVERPDGSNFTLKIRSTKLEDSAMYFCASRERGETQYFGPGTRLLVL.